These T cell receptor beta chains were read from a single sample in a study of shared clonotypes between healthy human individuals. TCRdb's table, derived via immunoSEQ multiplex PCR, lists solely in-frame clones and lacks some. The sample yields under 1,100,000 clones, around 75% seen once. What was sequenced was memory CD4+ T cells sorted from blood. Receptor source: a man between 18 and 29 years old in good health. Both conserved end residues are part of each CDR3. Some rows mark clone size as missing; the rest say once, few, many or name a class of expanded clone.

clone size	V gene	J gene	CDR3 protein
NA	TRBV19	TRBJ2-7	CASSIDANSYEQYF
NA	TRBV5-5	TRBJ1-1	CASSLVAGNSEAFF
NA	TRBV11-2	TRBJ1-2	CASSLTGDRGGYTF
NA	TRBV2	TRBJ2-3	CASIVAPTDTQYF
NA	TRBV5-1	TRBJ2-3	CASSLYDRVPDTQYF
few	TRBV9	TRBJ2-7	CAIRKKRGYEQYF
NA	TRBV5-1	TRBJ2-3	CASSLNRASTDTQYF
once	TRBV29-1	TRBJ2-1	CSVGTGPYNEQFF
few	TRBV9	TRBJ2-3	CASQRLAGNTDTQYF
few	TRBV19	TRBJ1-3	CASSMSGEAGNTIYF
NA	TRBV18	TRBJ2-1	CASSPDITDEQFF
NA	TRBV5-1	TRBJ1-1	CASSLGGRTEAFF
NA	TRBV5-1	TRBJ1-4	CASSSEPRGGKLFF
NA	TRBV7-2	TRBJ1-1	CASSLGRVLGTEAFF
NA	TRBV5-6	TRBJ2-3	CASSGAQRSLTDTQYF
NA	TRBV7-9	TRBJ1-1	CASSLRQGFTEAFF
NA	TRBV18	TRBJ1-2	CASSPAGTDLYGYTF
NA	TRBV29-1	NA	CSVDSGSGHEQYF
NA	TRBV6-6	TRBJ2-3	CASSPPRSTDTQYF
few	TRBV30	TRBJ2-3	CAWRRQGNTDTQYF
many	TRBV5-1	TRBJ2-7	CASSDSYEQYF
NA	TRBV10-3	TRBJ2-2	CAIRGGGANTGELFF
NA	TRBV18	TRBJ1-1	CASSPTRQAEAFF
NA	TRBV11-2	TRBJ1-2	CASSMDRDYGYTF